This T cell receptor beta chain was identified during a study of cytomegalovirus exposure and HLA in healthy donors. Study-level points and caveats: On later analysis, the bulk of CMV-associated TCR beta chains appeared to be HLA-restricted. The CMV antigen specificity of a few CMV-associated chains was confirmed through in vitro analysis.

V lost 1 base, J lost 8 bases, and 9 bases lay in between. Germline V gene sequence: CDR1 SGHTA, CDR2 FQGNSA. CDR3 length: 13 amino acids. The PCR employed 60 Vbeta primers together with 13 Jbeta primers. The repertoire was sequenced with immunoSEQ multiplex PCR; TCRdb's copy has only in-frame clones and lacks some. The sample records tens of thousands of clones, roughly three quarters being singletons. About this clone: The antigen remains unidentified.

The sequence derives from a woman aged 40 to 49 in good health and CMV-seropositive. The material sequenced was PBMCs. The rearrangement uses TRBV7-2 and TRBJ2-1; D is uncertain. The CDR3 spells CASSLGLPDEQFF. The CDR3, as DNA: TGTGCCAGCAGCTTAGGCCTACCTGATGAGCAGTTCTTC.